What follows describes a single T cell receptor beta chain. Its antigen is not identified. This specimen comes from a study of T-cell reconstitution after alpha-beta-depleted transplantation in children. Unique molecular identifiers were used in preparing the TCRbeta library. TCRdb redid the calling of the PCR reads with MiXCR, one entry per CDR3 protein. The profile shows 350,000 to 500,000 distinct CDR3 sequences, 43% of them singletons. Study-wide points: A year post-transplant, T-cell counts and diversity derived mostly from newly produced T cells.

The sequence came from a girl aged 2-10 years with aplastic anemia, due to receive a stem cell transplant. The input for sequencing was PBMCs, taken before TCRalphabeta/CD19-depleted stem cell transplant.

The CDR3 spells CASSHGVTRDGTDTQYF. In DNA, the CDR3 is TGCGCCAGCAGCCATGGGGTCACCCGGGATGGCACAGATACGCAGTATTTT. V and J are TRBV4-1 and TRBJ2-3; perhaps TRBD2 as D (5 bases). The CDR3 totals 17 residues. Germline V gene sequence: CDR1 MGHRA, CDR2 YSYEKL. V lost 3 bases to trimming and J lost 1 base, with 17 bases between them.